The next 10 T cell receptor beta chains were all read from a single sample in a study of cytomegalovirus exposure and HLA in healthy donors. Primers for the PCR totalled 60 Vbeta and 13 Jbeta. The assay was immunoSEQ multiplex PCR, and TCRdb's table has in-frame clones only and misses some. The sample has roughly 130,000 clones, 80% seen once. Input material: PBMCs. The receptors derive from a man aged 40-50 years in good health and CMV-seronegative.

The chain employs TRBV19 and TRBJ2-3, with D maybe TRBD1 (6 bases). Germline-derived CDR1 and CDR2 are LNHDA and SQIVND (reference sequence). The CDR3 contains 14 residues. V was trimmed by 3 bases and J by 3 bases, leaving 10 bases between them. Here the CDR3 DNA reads TGTGCCAGTAGTATCTGGGACACGACAGATACGCAGTATTTT. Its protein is CASSIWDTTDTQYF.

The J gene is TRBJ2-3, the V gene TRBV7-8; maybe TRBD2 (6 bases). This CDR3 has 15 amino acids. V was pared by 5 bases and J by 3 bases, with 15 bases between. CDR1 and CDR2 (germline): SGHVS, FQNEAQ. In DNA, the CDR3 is TGTGCCAGCAGCCTTTTCGGGAGTTGGACAGATACGCAGTATTTT. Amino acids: CASSLFGSWTDTQYF.

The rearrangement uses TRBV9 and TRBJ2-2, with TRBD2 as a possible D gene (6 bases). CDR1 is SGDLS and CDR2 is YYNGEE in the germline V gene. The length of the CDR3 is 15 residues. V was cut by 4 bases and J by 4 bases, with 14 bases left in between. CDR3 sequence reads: CASSWTPEGTGELFF. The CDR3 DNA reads TGTGCCAGCAGCTGGACCCCGGAGGGCACCGGGGAGCTGTTTTTT.

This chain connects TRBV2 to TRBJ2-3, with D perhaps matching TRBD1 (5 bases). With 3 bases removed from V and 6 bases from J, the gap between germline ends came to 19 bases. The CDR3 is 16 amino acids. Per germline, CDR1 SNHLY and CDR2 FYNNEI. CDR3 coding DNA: TGTGCCAGCAGTGAGTTGGTCAGGGCGGCGGCGGATACGCAGTATTTT. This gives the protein CASSELVRAAADTQYF.

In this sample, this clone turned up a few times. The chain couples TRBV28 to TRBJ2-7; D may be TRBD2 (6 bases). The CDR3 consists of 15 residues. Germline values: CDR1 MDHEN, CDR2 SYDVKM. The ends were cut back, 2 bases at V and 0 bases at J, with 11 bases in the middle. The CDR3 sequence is CASSLAGSYSYEQYF. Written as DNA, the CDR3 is TGTGCCAGCAGTTTAGCGGGGTCGTACTCCTACGAGCAGTACTTC.

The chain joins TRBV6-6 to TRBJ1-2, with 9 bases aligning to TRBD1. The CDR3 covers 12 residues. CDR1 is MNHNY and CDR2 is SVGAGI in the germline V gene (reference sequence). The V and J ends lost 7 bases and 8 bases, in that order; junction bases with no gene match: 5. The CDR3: CASTVQGAGYTF. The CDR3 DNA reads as TGTGCCAGCACCGTACAGGGGGCCGGCTACACCTTC.

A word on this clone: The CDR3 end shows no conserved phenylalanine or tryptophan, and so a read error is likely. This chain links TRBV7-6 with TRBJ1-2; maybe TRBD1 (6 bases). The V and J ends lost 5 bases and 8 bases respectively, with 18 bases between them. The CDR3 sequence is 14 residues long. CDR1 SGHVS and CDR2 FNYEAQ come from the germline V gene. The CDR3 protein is CASSPKGGAGGYTV. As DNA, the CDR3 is TGTGCCAGCAGCCCCAAGGGGGGGGCTGGCGGCTACACCGTC.

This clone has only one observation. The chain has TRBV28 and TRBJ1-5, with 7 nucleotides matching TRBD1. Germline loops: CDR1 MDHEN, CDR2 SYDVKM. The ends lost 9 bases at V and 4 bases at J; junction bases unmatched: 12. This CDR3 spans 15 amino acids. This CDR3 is CASGPGQLNNQPQHF. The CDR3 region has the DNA TGTGCCAGTGGGCCGGGACAGTTAAATAATCAGCCCCAGCATTTT. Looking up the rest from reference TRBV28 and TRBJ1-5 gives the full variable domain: DVKVTQSSRYLVKRTGEKVFLECVQDMDHENMFWYRQDPGLGLRLIYFSYDVKMKEKGDIPEGYSVSREKKERFSLILESASTNQTSMYLCASGPGQLNNQPQHFGDGTRLSIL.

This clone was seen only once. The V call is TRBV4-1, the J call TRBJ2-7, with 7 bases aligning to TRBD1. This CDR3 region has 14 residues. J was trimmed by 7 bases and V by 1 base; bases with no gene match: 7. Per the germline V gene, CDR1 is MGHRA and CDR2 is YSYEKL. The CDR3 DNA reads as TGCGCCAGCAGCCAAGGGGACAGCCGTATAGAGCAGTACTTC. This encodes CASSQGDSRIEQYF.

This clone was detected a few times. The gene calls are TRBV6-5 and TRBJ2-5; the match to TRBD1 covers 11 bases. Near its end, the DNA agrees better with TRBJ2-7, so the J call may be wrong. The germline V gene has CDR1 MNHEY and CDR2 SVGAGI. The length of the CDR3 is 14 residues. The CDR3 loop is CASSPGTGGIEQYF. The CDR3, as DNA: TGTGCCAGCAGTCCCGGGACAGGGGGGATCGAGCAGTACTTC.